This T cell receptor (beta chain) emerged from a study of T-cell reconstitution after alpha-beta-depleted transplantation in children. Whole-study findings and limits: Reported findings indicate that, about two months after transplant, alpha-beta T cells came from several hundred expanded clones, which were derived from non-depleted graft cells. T-cell counts and diversity at one year post-transplant came mainly from newly produced T cells. Surviving recipient T cells and thymic progenitors underlay high day-60 TCRbeta diversity in some patients.

A remark on this clonotype: What it recognizes is unknown.

The germline V gene encodes CDR1 SEHNR and CDR2 FQNEAQ (reference sequence). The J segment lost 6 bases and the V segment lost 1 base, leaving 6 bases of the junction unmatched. The CDR3 has 17 residues. Unique molecular identifiers were incorporated when the TCRbeta library was constructed. MiXCR, applied by TCRdb to the PCR reads, yields one record per CDR3 protein. Of a few hundred thousand distinct CDR3 sequences in the sample, roughly 30% were seen once. This TCR was sampled from a boy under two years old with Wiskott-Aldrich syndrome, due to receive a stem cell transplant. This rearrangement joins TRBV7-9 to TRBJ2-3; 14 bases map to TRBD2. The sample in question was PBMCs, obtained before TCRalphabeta/CD19-depleted stem cell transplant. The chain's CDR3 is CASSLGGTSGRGDTQYF. In nucleotides, the CDR3 is TGTGCCAGCAGCTTAGGGGGGACTAGCGGGAGAGGGGATACGCAGTATTTT.